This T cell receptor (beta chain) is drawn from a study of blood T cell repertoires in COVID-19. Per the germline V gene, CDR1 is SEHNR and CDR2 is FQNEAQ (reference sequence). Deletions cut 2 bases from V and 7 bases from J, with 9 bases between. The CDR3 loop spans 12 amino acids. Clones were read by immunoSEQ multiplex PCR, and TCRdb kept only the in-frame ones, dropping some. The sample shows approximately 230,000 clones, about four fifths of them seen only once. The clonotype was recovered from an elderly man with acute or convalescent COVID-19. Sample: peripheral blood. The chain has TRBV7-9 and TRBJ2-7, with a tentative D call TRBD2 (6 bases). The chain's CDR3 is CASSLWGREQYF. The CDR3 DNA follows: TGTGCCAGCAGCTTATGGGGGAGGGAGCAGTACTTC.